This T cell receptor beta chain was sequenced during a study of shared clonotypes between healthy human individuals. Caucasian adults residing in Nashville, Tennessee made up all the donors. CD4+ cells underwent separation, giving CD45RA+ naive and CD45RA-negative memory subsets. Trimming cost V 0 bases and J 5 bases; bases outside gene matches: 5. Germline V gene lookup returns CDR1 SGHRS and CDR2 YFSETQ. The CDR3 runs to 15 residues. Running of the assay took place at deep level. TCRdb's table, derived via immunoSEQ multiplex PCR, lists solely in-frame clones and lacks some. The sample includes about 2.4 million clones, 93% of them seen just once.

The sequence derives from a man aged 18 to 29 in good health. Some clones in this sample may be carry-over from other donors' samples. The material sequenced was naive CD4+ T cells from PBMCs. The subset is: CD45RA+ positively selected. This sequence joins TRBV5-1 and TRBJ2-3, with 8 bases that match TRBD1. CDR3 amino acids: CASSLVGTGKDTQYF. The DNA of the CDR3 is TGCGCCAGCAGCTTGGTCGGGACAGGTAAAGATACGCAGTATTTT.